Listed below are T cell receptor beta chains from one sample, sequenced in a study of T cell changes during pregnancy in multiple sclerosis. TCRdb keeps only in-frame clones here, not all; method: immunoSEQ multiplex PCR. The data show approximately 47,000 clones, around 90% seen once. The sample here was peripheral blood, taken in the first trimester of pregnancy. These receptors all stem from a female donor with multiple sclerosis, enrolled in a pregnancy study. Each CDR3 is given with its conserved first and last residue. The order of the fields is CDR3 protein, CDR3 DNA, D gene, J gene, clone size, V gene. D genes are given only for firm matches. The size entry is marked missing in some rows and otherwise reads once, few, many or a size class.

CASSPYPPGRGGTDTQYF TGTGCCAGCAGCCCCTACCCACCGGGACGGGGGGGCACAGATACGCAGTATTTT TRBD2 TRBJ2-3 NA TRBV7-3
CASSRFWQGDTEAFF TGTGCCAGCAGCCGCTTCTGGCAGGGTGACACTGAAGCTTTCTTT NA TRBJ1-1 once TRBV7-9
CASSPTGTDSPLHF TGTGCCAGCAGCCCAACAGGGACCGATTCACCCCTCCACTTT NA TRBJ1-6 once TRBV7-6
CASSRDRAVSKGYNEQFF TGTGCCAGCAGCCGAGACAGGGCGGTTTCGAAGGGCTACAATGAGCAGTTCTTC TRBD1 TRBJ2-1 NA TRBV2
CASSLSTDTQYF TGTGCCAGCAGCCTCAGCACAGATACGCAGTATTTT NA TRBJ2-3 NA TRBV9
CASSPRGVLSYNEQFF TGTGCCAGCAGCCCCCGCGGGGTACTCTCCTACAATGAGCAGTTCTTC NA TRBJ2-1 NA TRBV7-8
CASRQTSGNEQYF TGTGCCAGCAGGCAGACTAGCGGGAACGAGCAGTACTTC TRBD2 TRBJ2-7 NA TRBV11-2
CASSQEGGEKLFF TGTGCCAGCAGTCAAGAGGGAGGGGAAAAACTGTTTTTT NA TRBJ1-4 NA TRBV7-9
CASGTGGLSYEQYF TGTGCCAGCGGGACAGGGGGCCTCTCCTACGAGCAGTACTTC TRBD1 TRBJ2-7 NA TRBV7-9
CASSSYRGPGPYEQYF TGTGCCAGCTCATCGTACAGGGGGCCGGGCCCCTACGAGCAGTACTTC TRBD1 TRBJ2-7 NA TRBV18
CASSVEGGAISTDTQYF TGTGCCAGCAGCGTAGAAGGCGGGGCTATCAGCACAGATACGCAGTATTTT NA TRBJ2-3 NA TRBV9
CASSLDLTNGETQYF TGTGCCAGCAGCTTAGATTTAACAAACGGGGAGACCCAGTACTTC NA TRBJ2-5 once TRBV11-2
CASSPGTAHNEQFF TGTGCCAGTAGTCCGGGGACAGCGCACAATGAGCAGTTCTTC TRBD1 TRBJ2-1 NA TRBV19
CASSPDREKFLNTEAFF TGTGCCAGCTCACCAGACAGGGAGAAGTTTCTGAACACTGAAGCTTTCTTT TRBD1 TRBJ1-1 NA TRBV18
CASSTDLHFYGYTF TGTGCCAGCAGCACGGACTTACACTTCTATGGCTACACCTTC NA TRBJ1-2 NA TRBV9
CASRNRGGSGANVLTF TGTGCCAGTAGGAACAGGGGGGGCTCTGGGGCCAACGTCCTGACTTTC NA TRBJ2-6 NA TRBV19
CASSQVQRVVTYGYTF TGCGCCAGCAGCCAAGTTCAACGCGTAGTTACTTATGGCTACACCTTC NA TRBJ1-2 few TRBV4-1
CASSATSRDTQYF TGTGCCAGCAGTGCGACTAGCAGGGATACGCAGTATTTT TRBD2 TRBJ2-3 NA TRBV6-4
CASSWGGTLHSPLHF TGTGCCAGCAGCTGGGGCGGGACCCTTCATTCACCCCTCCACTTT NA TRBJ1-6 NA TRBV5-4
CASSIGSREQYF TGTGCCAGTAGTATAGGATCGCGCGAGCAGTACTTC NA TRBJ2-7 NA TRBV19
CASSPGTSFYEQYF TGTGCCAGCAGCCCGGGGACTAGCTTCTACGAGCAGTACTTC TRBD2 TRBJ2-7 NA TRBV7-8
CSVDASGGGTDTQYF TGCAGCGTGGATGCTAGCGGTGGGGGCACAGATACGCAGTATTTT TRBD2 TRBJ2-3 NA TRBV29-1
CASSPRTSGGFTDTQYF TGCGCCAGCAGCCCGCGGACTAGCGGGGGGTTTACAGATACGCAGTATTTT TRBD2 TRBJ2-3 once TRBV5-1
CATRPGGGFSYEQYF TGTGCCACCCGCCCCGGTGGAGGGTTCTCCTACGAGCAGTACTTC NA TRBJ2-7 once TRBV19
CASSMGQGADTQYF TGTGCCAGCAGCATGGGACAGGGGGCAGATACGCAGTATTTT TRBD1 TRBJ2-3 NA TRBV5-4
CASSLQGRQPQHF TGTGCCAGCAGCTTACAGGGGCGGCAGCCCCAGCATTTT NA TRBJ1-5 NA TRBV7-9
CASSYLGGEKLFF TGTGCCAGCAGTTACTTGGGGGGGGAAAAACTGTTTTTT NA TRBJ1-4 once TRBV6-5
CASRDRASSYNSPLHF TGTGCCAGCAGGGACAGGGCCAGCTCCTATAATTCACCCCTCCACTTT TRBD1 TRBJ1-6 NA TRBV14
CASSQDLIKRGRDEQFF TGCGCCAGCAGCCAAGATCTGATTAAGCGGGGGAGGGATGAGCAGTTCTTC TRBD2 TRBJ2-1 NA TRBV4-3
CASSYSSRTAQHF TGTGCCAGCAGTTACTCCAGCCGAACAGCCCAGCATTTT NA TRBJ1-5 NA TRBV6-5
CASSPQARGNQPQHF TGTGCCAGCAGCCCCCAAGCGAGAGGCAATCAGCCCCAGCATTTT NA TRBJ1-5 NA TRBV11-2
CASSPLEYTSSGNTIYF TGCGCCAGCAGCCCGCTGGAGTATACCAGCTCTGGAAACACCATATATTTT NA TRBJ1-3 NA TRBV4-3
CASSQVGGGNQETQYF TGCGCCAGCAGCCAAGTTGGGGGGGGCAACCAAGAGACCCAGTACTTC NA TRBJ2-5 NA TRBV4-1
CASSPLEGEQYF TGTGCCAGCTCACCACTAGAGGGCGAGCAGTACTTC NA TRBJ2-7 once TRBV18
CASSLASGAYNEQFF TGTGCCAGCAGCTTAGCTAGCGGGGCCTACAATGAGCAGTTCTTC TRBD2 TRBJ2-1 NA TRBV7-2
CASSYRNTIYF TGTGCCAGCAGCTATAGAAACACCATATATTTT NA TRBJ1-3 NA TRBV6-5
CASSLSWLAGDVFPTDTQYF TGTGCCAGCAGTTTATCGTGGCTAGCGGGGGACGTTTTCCCCACAGATACGCAGTATTTT TRBD2 TRBJ2-3 NA TRBV27
CASSYSGGVTGELFF TGTGCCAGCAGTTACTCAGGAGGGGTCACCGGGGAGCTGTTTTTT NA TRBJ2-2 NA TRBV6-5
CASSPRTGHYNEQFF TGTGCCAGCAGCCCAAGGACAGGGCACTACAATGAGCAGTTCTTC TRBD1 TRBJ2-1 NA TRBV7-9
CASSVQGLSTDTQYF TGTGCCAGCAGCGTACAGGGCTTGAGCACAGATACGCAGTATTTT NA TRBJ2-3 NA TRBV7-9
CASSWRGSTRQYF TGTGCCAGCAGCTGGCGGGGGTCTACGAGGCAGTACTTC TRBD2 TRBJ2-7 many TRBV5-6
CASSELIQGYEQYF TGTGCCAGCAGTGAACTCATACAGGGCTACGAGCAGTACTTC NA TRBJ2-7 NA TRBV6-1
CASSIRGPGELFF TGTGCCAGTAGTATTCGAGGGCCCGGGGAGCTGTTTTTT NA TRBJ2-2 NA TRBV19
CASSPPSGGETQYF TGTGCCAGCTCACCACCGTCGGGGGGAGAGACCCAGTACTTC TRBD2 TRBJ2-5 NA TRBV18
CASSPGTGDTGELFF TGTGCCAGCAGTCCCGGGACAGGGGACACCGGGGAGCTGTTTTTT TRBD1 TRBJ2-2 NA TRBV6-1
CASSIRGSAPPLHF TGTGCCAGCAGCATACGGGGGTCAGCGCCACCCCTCCACTTT NA TRBJ1-6 NA TRBV7-2
CASCGQGAVADTQYF TGTGCCAGCTGTGGACAGGGGGCAGTCGCAGATACGCAGTATTTT TRBD1 TRBJ2-3 NA TRBV2
CASSPGGPGAGYGYTF TGCGCCAGCAGTCCCGGGGGGCCGGGGGCTGGCTATGGCTACACCTTC NA TRBJ1-2 NA TRBV5-1
CAWSTGVGNQPQHF TGTGCCTGGAGTACAGGGGTGGGCAATCAGCCCCAGCATTTT TRBD1 TRBJ1-5 NA TRBV30
CASSPTGTVATEAFF TGTGCCAGCAGCCCTACGGGGACAGTAGCTACTGAAGCTTTCTTT TRBD1 TRBJ1-1 NA TRBV7-3
CARSRRRGARETTEAFF TGTGCCAGAAGCCGTCGCCGGGGGGCGAGGGAGACCACTGAAGCTTTCTTT NA TRBJ1-1 NA TRBV7-5
CASSQMTGFIYGYTF TGTGCCAGCAGCCAAATGACAGGGTTTATCTACGGCTACACCTTC TRBD1 TRBJ1-2 few TRBV14
CASSEELAGGNEQYF TGTGCCAGCAGTGAGGAACTAGCGGGGGGGAACGAGCAGTACTTC TRBD2 TRBJ2-7 NA TRBV6-1